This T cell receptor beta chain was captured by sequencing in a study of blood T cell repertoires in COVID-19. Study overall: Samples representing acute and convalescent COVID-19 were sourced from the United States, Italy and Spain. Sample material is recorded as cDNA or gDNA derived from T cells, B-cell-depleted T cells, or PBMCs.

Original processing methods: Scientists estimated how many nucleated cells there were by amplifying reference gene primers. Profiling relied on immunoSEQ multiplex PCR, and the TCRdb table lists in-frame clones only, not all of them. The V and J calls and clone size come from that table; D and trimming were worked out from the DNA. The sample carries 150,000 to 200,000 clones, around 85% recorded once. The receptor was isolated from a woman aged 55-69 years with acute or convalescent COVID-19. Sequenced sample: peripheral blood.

The CDR3 DNA follows: TGTGCCAGCAGTCCCGGGACAGGGGCTTACAATGAGCAGTTCTTC. Its translation: CASSPGTGAYNEQFF. The chain has TRBV27 and TRBJ2-1; 10 nucleotides agree with TRBD1. The CDR3 consists of 15 residues. Trimming at V came to 5 bases and at J to 4 bases, leaving 5 bases not matched to a gene. The germline CDR1 and CDR2 sequences are MNHEY and SMNVEV (reference sequence).